This T cell receptor beta chain was sequenced during a study of early stage breast cancer tumors. The wider study: Each sample averaged approximately 9.7-fold read coverage.

General study points: Tumor and normal breast were distinguished via blood comparison in 14 of 16 patients.

This clone is large in the sample. What it recognizes is unknown. Sequenced by immunoSEQ multiplex PCR; TCRdb stores in-frame clones only, minus some. The data contain about 4,800 clones, roughly 64% of them singletons. CDR1 and CDR2 (germline): MGHDK, SYGVNS. V was trimmed by 3 bases and J by 0 bases, leaving 14 bases between them. This CDR3 region has 16 residues. The sequence derives from a person aged 60 to 70 with breast cancer. Sequences were obtained from normal breast tissue next to the tumor. The V gene is TRBV25-1, the J gene TRBJ1-2; tentative D call: TRBD1 (5 bases). Written as DNA, the CDR3 is TGTGCCAGCAGTGAGACGGGACGGCTCGCTAACTATGGCTACACCTTC. This translates into CASSETGRLANYGYTF.